Detailed here is one T cell receptor beta chain. Generated by immunoSEQ multiplex PCR, the TCRdb table keeps only in-frame clones and is missing some. The repertoire consists of 200,000 to 250,000 clones, with around 83% occurring once and the leading ten covering approximately 6.2%. The source of the sample is a study of blood T cell repertoires in COVID-19. In terms of age and location, participants ranged from roughly 18 to 100 years and lived in about two dozen US areas. Participants were placed into cohorts based on the clinical history they reported. Either two negative PCRs, clearance, or symptom resolution qualified Cohort 3 donors as recovered. The junction had 15 bases not matched to a gene; V was cut back by 3 bases and J by 4 bases. This CDR3 is built from 17 residues. Germline CDR1 and CDR2: DFQATT and SNEGSKA (reference sequence).

Specimen: PBMCs or T cells enriched from blood (not recorded which). V gene TRBV20-1 combines with J gene TRBJ2-7; TRBD2 matches 10 bases. The TCR comes from a woman aged 40 to 55 who had recovered from COVID-19. CDR3 in amino acids: CSASPIGLAVYLYEQYF. As DNA, the CDR3 is TGCAGTGCTAGTCCCATTGGACTAGCGGTTTACTTGTACGAGCAGTACTTC.